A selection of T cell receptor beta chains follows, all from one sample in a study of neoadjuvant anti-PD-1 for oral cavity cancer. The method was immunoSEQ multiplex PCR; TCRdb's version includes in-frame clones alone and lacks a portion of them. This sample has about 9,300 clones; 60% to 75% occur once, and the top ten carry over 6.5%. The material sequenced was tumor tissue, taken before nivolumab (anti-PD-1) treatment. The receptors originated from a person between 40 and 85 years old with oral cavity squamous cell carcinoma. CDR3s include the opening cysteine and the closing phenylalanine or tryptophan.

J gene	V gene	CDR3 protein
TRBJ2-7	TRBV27	CASSSNYEQYF
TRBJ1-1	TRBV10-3	CAISESFGAMNTEAFF
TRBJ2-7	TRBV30	CAWNGRTSGRASHEQYF
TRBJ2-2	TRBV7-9	CASSLGTGGNGELFF
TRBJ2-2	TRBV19	CATAGANTGELFF
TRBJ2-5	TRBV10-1	CASSRGQQETQYF
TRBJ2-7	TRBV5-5	CASSMGLAGVGEQYF
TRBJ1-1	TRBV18	CASSPDTENTEAFF
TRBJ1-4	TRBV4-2	CASRASNEKLFF
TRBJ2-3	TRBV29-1	CSVDGQGEVF
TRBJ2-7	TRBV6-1	CASRTSFGDSYEQYF
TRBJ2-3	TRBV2	CASMAGGTDTQYF
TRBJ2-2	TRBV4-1	CASSPPGLNTGELFF
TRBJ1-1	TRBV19	CASRTGAAANTEAFF
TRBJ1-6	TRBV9	CASSFTGQYNSPLHF
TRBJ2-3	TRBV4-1	CASSPLVLADTQYF
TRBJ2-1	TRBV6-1	CASSEPPSEQFF
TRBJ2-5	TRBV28	CASSPQGFEKETQYF
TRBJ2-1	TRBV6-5	CASKIGGGYNEQFF
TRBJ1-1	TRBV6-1	CASSIQGHPNTEAFF
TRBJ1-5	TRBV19	CATRQAWVGNQPQHF
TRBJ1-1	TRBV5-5	CASSLVPGPDEAFF
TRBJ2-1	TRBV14	CASSQKGSGGYNEQFF
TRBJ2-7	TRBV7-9	CASSLEPFGPSEQYF
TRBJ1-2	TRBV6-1	CASSEQGDYGYTF
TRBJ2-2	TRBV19	CASKGTDTGELFF
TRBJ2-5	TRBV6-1	CASTAGGEETQYF
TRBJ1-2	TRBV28	CASSSGQGNYYGYTF
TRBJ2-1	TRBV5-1	CASKGRQGQFF
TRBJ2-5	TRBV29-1	CSVGRLAGGSTQETQYF
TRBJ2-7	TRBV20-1	CSASNLYEQYF
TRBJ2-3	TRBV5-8	CASSPGTGLTDTQYF
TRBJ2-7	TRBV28	CASSFRWGIGEQYF
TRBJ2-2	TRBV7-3	CASSLNGGTGELFF
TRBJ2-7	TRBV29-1	CSVAPAGGRPYEQYF
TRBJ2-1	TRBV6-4	CASSNQYNEQFF
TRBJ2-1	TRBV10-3	CAISEWGQNEQFF
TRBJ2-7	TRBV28	CASSERGAYEQYF
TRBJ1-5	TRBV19	CASSDGGGPNQPQHF
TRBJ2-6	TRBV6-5	CASRSTAAGANVLTF
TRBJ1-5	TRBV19	CASSIQWSGYQPQHF
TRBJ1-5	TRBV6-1	CASSEGLNIAQHF
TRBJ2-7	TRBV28	CASSFVAVSSYEQYF
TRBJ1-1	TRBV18	CASSPAGNTEAFF
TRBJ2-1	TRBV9	CASSVWSGRWYNEQFF
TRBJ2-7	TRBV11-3	CASSLGSGRTYEQYF
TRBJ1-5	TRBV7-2	CASSLRTGYDQPQHF
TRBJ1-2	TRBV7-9	CASSAQGSHGYTF
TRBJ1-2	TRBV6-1	CASSGGQGASYYGYTF
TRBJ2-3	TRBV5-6	CASSLLAGDTDTQYF
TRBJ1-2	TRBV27	CASSLQGLYGYTF
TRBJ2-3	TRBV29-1	CSTTGTATDTQYF
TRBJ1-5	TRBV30	CAWSMQQGMGNQPQHF
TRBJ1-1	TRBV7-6	CASSLQGTNTEAFF
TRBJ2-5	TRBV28	CASNVLGTQYF
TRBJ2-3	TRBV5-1	CASSFRAGVGTDTQYF
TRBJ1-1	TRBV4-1	CASSQGPGRSEGAFF